Many counts were recorded for the clone carrying this T cell receptor beta chain. Its antigen is undetermined. This specimen belongs to a study of breast tumors, draining lymph nodes, adjacent tissues. Overall study findings and caveats: Tumor T cell lymph node origin was a supported hypothesis, not proven. Tumors had less TCR diversity than lymph nodes, more than nontumor tissue. Data fit most tumor T cells coming from lymph node, expanding in tumor.

Germline V gives CDR1 SGHRS, CDR2 YFSETQ. This CDR3 has 13 residues. The junction had 4 bases not matched to a gene; V was cut back by 6 bases and J by 3 bases. TCRdb reprocessed the multiplex PCR reads with MiXCR, giving one entry per CDR3 protein. The sample shows about 110,000 distinct CDR3 sequences, about 31% of them seen only once. Samples came from axillary lymph nodes draining the breast cancer. The V and J genes are TRBV5-1 and TRBJ2-3; 7 nucleotides line up with TRBD1. The sequence was collected from a female donor with breast cancer. Some clones in this sample may be carry-over from other donors' samples. The sequenced material came from axillary lymph node tissue. In nucleotides, the CDR3 is TGCGCCAGCACCTCGACAGGGACAGATACGCAGTATTTT. It translates to CASTSTGTDTQYF.